These 25 T cell receptor beta chains originate from one sample sequenced in a study of Graves' ophthalmopathy and Graves' hyperthyroidism (dated by TCRdb to the late 2010s). TCRdb lists the instrument as Illumina HiSeq 2000. For repertoire sequencing, TCR beta CDR3 regions were amplified from RNA transcripts. A first-round RT-PCR used HTBI primers with the Qiagen OneStep RT-PCR kit, followed by a second-round multiplex PCR, size selection and purification. TCRdb handled the public reads itself, with Q25 trimming in fastp and clone calling in MiXCR, and kept productive beta chains. Every distinct CDR3 protein forms one entry, paired with its most common genes and DNA. The sample table shows approximately 160,000 distinct CDR3 sequences, and roughly 37% are seen once. The leading ten clones occupy around 5.8% of the sample. Sequencing was carried out using peripheral blood. These receptors came from a woman between 40 and 50 years old with Graves' ophthalmopathy. Donor details come from another sample of the same person, matched by shared clones.

The chain links TRBV27 to TRBJ1-6; D is perhaps TRBD1 (5 bases). Germline V lookup: CDR1 MNHEY, CDR2 SMNVEV (reference sequence). This CDR3 has 15 amino acids. The V end lost 6 bases, the J end lost 8 bases, and 17 bases lay between the germline ends. The CDR3 sequence: CASSLRGGWDSPLHF. CDR3 sequence (DNA): TGTGCCAGCAGCCTCCGGGGGGGGTGGGATTCACCCCTCCACTTT.

The chain uses TRBV12-3 or TRBV12-4 and TRBJ2-7, with a possible D match to TRBD1 (5 bases). The length of the CDR3 is 17 residues. V was clipped by 6 bases and J by 2 bases, with 23 bases between them. CDR3 bases: TGTGCCAGCAGCCCGAGGCCCCTTTTTGACAGAACCTACGAGCAGTACTTC. This encodes CASSPRPLFDRTYEQYF.

At least ten counts were recorded for this clonotype. Relative to the germline gene, one junction end is altered; a read error may explain this. The rearrangement links TRBV27 to TRBJ2-7; perhaps D is TRBD1 or TRBD2 (6 bases each). The CDR3 contains 15 residues. Germline lookup yields CDR1 MNHEY and CDR2 SMNVEV (reference sequence). This CDR3 is CTSSLAAAGAYEQYF. The CDR3 DNA is TGTACCAGCAGTTTAGCGGCGGCAGGGGCCTACGAGCAGTACTTC.

Many counts were recorded for this clonotype. This chain links TRBV4-2 with TRBJ2-7, with D possibly being TRBD2 (6 bases). The V gene lost 1 base and the J gene lost 4 bases, with 20 bases spanning the gap. This CDR3 spans 17 amino acids. Per the germline V gene, CDR1 is LGHNA and CDR2 is YNFKEQ. The CDR3 sequence: CASSQAQFAEGMYEQYF. The CDR3 bases are TGTGCCAGCAGCCAAGCCCAGTTTGCGGAGGGGATGTACGAGCAGTACTTC.

This clonotype appeared many times. This sequence joins TRBV2 and TRBJ2-6; D is unresolved. This CDR3 region has 14 residues. Germline assignment: CDR1 SNHLY and CDR2 FYNNEI. V lost 6 bases to trimming and J lost 0 bases, with 6 bases between them. For the CDR3, the DNA is TGTGCCAGCAGAGGACGCTCTGGGGCCAACGTCCTGACTTTC. As protein: CASRGRSGANVLTF.

This clonotype was detected ten times or more. This chain connects TRBV11-2 to TRBJ1-1; no clear D. V was shortened by 4 bases and J by 0 bases, with 6 bases between the two germline ends. The V gene's germline CDR1 is SGHAT and CDR2 FQNNGV. The CDR3 extends over 13 amino acids. The CDR3 protein is CASSSYLNTEAFF. For the CDR3, the DNA is TGTGCCAGCAGCTCCTACCTGAACACTGAAGCTTTCTTT.

This clonotype was detected ten times or more. This chain joins TRBV30 and TRBJ2-5; 7 positions match TRBD2. With V trimmed by 1 base and J by 5 bases, 7 bases remained unmatched. Germline CDR1 is GTSNPN and CDR2 is SVGIG (reference sequence). The CDR3 is made up of 14 amino acids. The CDR3: CAWSAGNGRETQYF. The CDR3, as DNA: TGTGCCTGGAGTGCGGGCAACGGGAGGGAGACCCAGTACTTC.

This clonotype was counted only a few times. CDR3 DNA sequence: TGCAGTGCTAGAGATCTGGGGGCAGGCCCAGCCCTCCACTTT. This gives the protein CSARDLGAGPALHF. V is TRBV20-1 and J is TRBJ1-6; a possible D gene is TRBD1 (6 bases). CDR1 and CDR2 (germline): DFQATT, SNEGSKA (reference sequence). V was trimmed by 0 bases and J by 14 bases, leaving 17 bases between them. The CDR3 is 14 residues long.

This clonotype was picked up many times. This chain uses TRBV19 with TRBJ2-7; D is undetermined. The germline V and J ends were trimmed by 0 bases and 3 bases, with 9 bases remaining between them. The CDR3 contains 14 residues. Germline V gene lookup returns CDR1 LNHDA and CDR2 SQIVND (reference sequence). The CDR3 spells CASSIDAKNYEQYF. CDR3 DNA sequence: TGTGCCAGTAGTATAGACGCGAAAAACTACGAGCAGTACTTC.

The sample holds many counts of this clonotype. This rearrangement joins TRBV13 to TRBJ1-2, with 9 bases aligning to TRBD1. The CDR3 consists of 15 residues. Per germline, CDR1 PRHDT and CDR2 FYEKMQ (reference sequence). Trimming cost V 5 bases and J 4 bases; bases outside gene matches: 8. CDR3 protein: CASSTRTGDRYGYTF. The CDR3 DNA reads TGTGCCAGCAGCACTAGGACAGGGGACCGCTATGGCTACACCTTC.

This clonotype was observed at least ten times. The genes are TRBV29-1 and TRBJ2-5; D is possibly TRBD2 (5 bases). Trimming left V 4 bases short and J 5 bases short, with 17 bases between. The CDR3 has 14 residues. CDR1 SQVTM and CDR2 ANQGSEA come from the germline V gene. The CDR3 DNA sequence: TGCAGCGTTGGCGGGCCCTGGGGTGACGAGACCCAGTACTTC. Translating it yields CSVGGPWGDETQYF.

J is TRBJ2-5 and V is TRBV11-3; no reliable D call. CDR3 length: 14 residues. Germline assignment: CDR1 SGHNT and CDR2 YENEEA. Trimming removed 6 bases from V and 4 bases from J, with 15 bases in between. CDR3 DNA: TGTGCCAGCAGGAATGAGAACAACCGAGAGACCCAGTACTTC. Translation: CASRNENNRETQYF.

Ten or more counts support this clonotype. The CDR3 sequence: CASSNSGFTEPQHF. CDR3 sequence (DNA): TGTGCCAGCAGTAACTCAGGATTTACTGAGCCCCAGCATTTT. The genes are TRBV28 and TRBJ1-5, with D uncertain. V dropped 5 bases and J dropped 8 bases, with 16 bases sitting between them. Germline V CDR1 and CDR2: MDHEN, SYDVKM. The CDR3 spans 14 residues.

This clonotype was found once. The rearrangement uses TRBV30 and TRBJ1-2; D call uncertain. CDR3 length: 14 residues. Germline values: CDR1 GTSNPN, CDR2 SVGIG (reference sequence). The V and J ends lost 8 bases and 2 bases respectively, with 18 bases between them. Here the CDR3 reads CAGVTGSDNYGYTF. CDR3 sequence (DNA): TGTGCCGGGGTGACGGGGTCCGACAACTATGGCTACACCTTC.

The chain combines TRBV2 with TRBJ2-7; D ambiguous. The germline V gene has CDR1 SNHLY and CDR2 FYNNEI. The CDR3 sequence is 11 residues long. Trimming removed 6 bases at V and 2 bases at J, with 5 bases between. CDR3 DNA sequence: TGTGCCAGCAGGATTACCTACGAGCAGTACTTC. It encodes CASRITYEQYF.

The CDR3 DNA is TGTGCCAGCACCAACCGGCTAGCGGGAGGTATATGGGAGACCCAGTACTTC. It codes for CASTNRLAGGIWETQYF. V gene TRBV6-2 or TRBV6-3 combines with J gene TRBJ2-5, with 11 nucleotides matching TRBD2. Germline V CDR1 and CDR2: MNHEY, SVGEGT. V trimming: 7 bases; J trimming: 5 bases; junction bases outside the gene matches: 15. The CDR3 has 17 residues.

The chain carries TRBV6-5 and TRBJ1-2; 9 nucleotides align to TRBD1. Germline trimming cut 2 bases from V and 2 bases from J; bases unmatched to any gene: 3. This CDR3 has 15 residues. Germline V gene data show CDR1 as MNHEY and CDR2 as SVGAGI. CDR3 sequence (DNA): TGTGCCAGCAGTTACGGGACAGGGAGAAACTATGGCTACACCTTC. Translation: CASSYGTGRNYGYTF.

This clonotype showed up many times. V usage is TRBV29-1 and J usage is TRBJ1-1; TRBD1 agrees at 8 bases. Losses at the gene ends were 3 bases for V and 1 base for J; bases not matched to a gene: 4. The CDR3 has 14 residues. CDR1 is SQVTM, CDR2 ANQGSEA, per germline. The CDR3 protein is CSVDGDRKNTEAFF. The CDR3 DNA reads as TGCAGCGTTGATGGGGACAGGAAGAACACTGAAGCTTTCTTT.

This clonotype was detected ten times or more. The gene calls are TRBV12-3 or TRBV12-4 and TRBJ2-2; D unclear. The CDR3 runs to 16 residues. V was pared by 1 base and J by 6 bases, with 15 bases between. The CDR3 sequence: CASSLVTASWAGELFF. The CDR3 region has the DNA TGTGCCAGCAGTTTAGTTACGGCTTCTTGGGCCGGGGAGCTGTTTTTT.

This clonotype was seen ten or more times. DNA for the CDR3: TGCGCCAGCAGCCCCGGGGGTAATGGTGAAGCTTTCTTT. Its translation: CASSPGGNGEAFF. The chain joins TRBV5-1 to TRBJ1-1; possibly TRBD1 for D (5 bases). There are 13 residues in the CDR3. Germline CDR1 reads SGHRS; CDR2 reads YFSETQ. Trimming removed 4 bases at V and 7 bases at J, with 14 bases between. Complete variable domain (other parts from reference TRBV5-1 and TRBJ1-1): KAGVTQTPRYLIKTRGQQVTLSCSPISGHRSVSWYQQTPGQGLQFLFEYFSETQRNKGNFPGRFSGRQFSNSRSEMNVSTLELGDSALYLCASSPGGNGEAFFGQGTRLTVV.

This clonotype has a count of ten or more. The V gene is TRBV5-1, the J gene TRBJ2-7; TRBD1 matches 10 bases. The CDR3 sequence is 15 residues long. Germline V gene sequence: CDR1 SGHRS, CDR2 YFSETQ. Losses at the gene ends were 1 base for V and 4 bases for J; bases not matched to a gene: 5. CDR3 loop: CASSLSWTGGYEQYF. In DNA, the CDR3 is TGCGCCAGCAGCTTGAGCTGGACAGGGGGGTACGAGCAGTACTTC.

The genes are TRBV28 and TRBJ2-7; 9 bases match TRBD1. The germline gives CDR1 MDHEN, CDR2 SYDVKM. The trim removed 5 bases at V and 5 bases at J, leaving 13 bases unmatched. The CDR3 extends over 16 amino acids. CDR3 residues: CASSAPAGTGTHEQYF. In nucleotides, the CDR3 is TGTGCCAGCAGTGCCCCAGCCGGGACAGGGACCCACGAGCAGTACTTC. Together with reference TRBV28 and TRBJ2-7, the CDR3 gives the full variable domain: DVKVTQSSRYLVKRTGEKVFLECVQDMDHENMFWYRQDPGLGLRLIYFSYDVKMKEKGDIPEGYSVSREKKERFSLILESASTNQTSMYLCASSAPAGTGTHEQYFGPGTRLTVT.

With regard to this clonotype: One end of the junction fails to match germline, which may point to a read error. The chain employs TRBV11-2 and TRBJ1-3; weak D call: TRBD1 (5 bases). There are 16 residues in the CDR3. The germline V gene encodes CDR1 SGHAT and CDR2 FQNNGV. CDR3 loop: CASSNRGAPSGNTIYF. The CDR3 region has the DNA TGTGCCAGCAGCAACAGAGGGGCCCCCTCTGGAAACACCATATACTTT.

V usage is TRBV27 and J usage is TRBJ1-2; maybe TRBD1 (6 bases). V lost 10 bases and J lost 5, with 14 bases in between. From germline, CDR1 is MNHEY and CDR2 SMNVEV (reference sequence). The length of the CDR3 is 12 residues. The CDR3, as DNA: TGTGCCACCGGGGGCGCGGAATATGGCTACACCTTC. Its translation: CATGGAEYGYTF.

This clonotype was seen many times. The chain uses TRBV7-9 and TRBJ2-4, with D possibly matching TRBD1 (5 bases). The CDR3 sequence is 15 residues long. Germline V gene data show CDR1 as SEHNR and CDR2 as FQNEAQ (reference sequence). V was shortened by 5 bases and J by 3 bases, with 14 bases between the two germline ends. The CDR3 sequence: CASSRLARGKNIQYF. For the CDR3, the DNA is TGTGCCAGCAGCCGACTGGCAAGGGGCAAAAACATTCAGTACTTC.